These T cell receptor beta chains were read from a single sample in a study of technical replicates of blood from a few donors. Measured with immunoSEQ multiplex PCR; TCRdb has only the in-frame clones, and not every one. The sample shows about 83,000 clones, less than 95% of them seen only once. Sequenced sample: T cells isolated from PBMCs. These receptors were taken from a human donor in good health. CDR3s include the opening cysteine and the closing phenylalanine or tryptophan. The D gene is left open where the match is weak. Clone sizes are given selectively: once, few, many, or a class where the clone is expanded.

j_call | v_call | d_call | clone_size | cdr3_aa | cdr3_nt
TRBJ2-7 | TRBV5-1 | TRBD2 | once | CASSLLAGYEQYF | TGCGCCAGCAGCTTACTAGCGGGCTACGAGCAGTACTTC
TRBJ1-2 | TRBV29-1 | TRBD1 | NA | CSVATGGDYGYTF | TGCAGCGTTGCGACAGGGGGGGATTATGGCTACACCTTC
TRBJ1-5 | TRBV6-1 | NA | NA | CASGQPYSNQPQHF | TGTGCCAGCGGACAGCCTTATAGCAATCAGCCCCAGCATTTT
TRBJ1-5 | TRBV18 | NA | few | CASSPESSNQPQHF | TGTGCCAGCTCACCAGAGTCGAGCAATCAGCCCCAGCATTTT
TRBJ1-1 | TRBV9 | NA | few | CASSVLAGGPTEAFF | TGTGCCAGCAGCGTCTTGGCGGGGGGGCCCACTGAAGCTTTCTTT
TRBJ1-1 | TRBV30 | NA | NA | CAWSIEPEAFF | TGTGCCTGGAGTATAGAGCCTGAAGCTTTCTTT
TRBJ2-7 | TRBV5-1 | TRBD1 | NA | CASSLGGQYEQYF | TGCGCCAGCAGCTTAGGGGGCCAATACGAGCAGTACTTC
TRBJ2-3 | TRBV28 | TRBD1 | NA | CASSLGQGVGADTQYF | TGTGCCAGCAGTTTAGGACAGGGTGTGGGCGCAGATACGCAGTATTTT
TRBJ2-2 | TRBV7-9 | NA | NA | CASSFPTGELFF | TGTGCCAGCAGCTTCCCTACCGGGGAGCTGTTTTTT
TRBJ1-1 | TRBV5-6 | TRBD1 | NA | CASSTWTGGSTEAFF | TGTGCCAGCAGCACGTGGACAGGGGGCAGCACTGAAGCTTTCTTT
TRBJ1-5 | TRBV28 | NA | NA | CASSGRRGSNQPQHF | TGTGCCAGCAGCGGCCGTAGGGGAAGCAATCAGCCCCAGCATTTT
TRBJ2-7 | TRBV6-1 | NA | NA | CASTGGPYEQYF | TGTGCCAGCACTGGCGGCCCCTACGAGCAGTACTTC
TRBJ2-7 | TRBV5-8 | TRBD2 | once | CASSGERTSGLYEQYF | TGTGCCAGCAGCGGCGAGCGGACTAGCGGCCTGTACGAGCAGTACTTC